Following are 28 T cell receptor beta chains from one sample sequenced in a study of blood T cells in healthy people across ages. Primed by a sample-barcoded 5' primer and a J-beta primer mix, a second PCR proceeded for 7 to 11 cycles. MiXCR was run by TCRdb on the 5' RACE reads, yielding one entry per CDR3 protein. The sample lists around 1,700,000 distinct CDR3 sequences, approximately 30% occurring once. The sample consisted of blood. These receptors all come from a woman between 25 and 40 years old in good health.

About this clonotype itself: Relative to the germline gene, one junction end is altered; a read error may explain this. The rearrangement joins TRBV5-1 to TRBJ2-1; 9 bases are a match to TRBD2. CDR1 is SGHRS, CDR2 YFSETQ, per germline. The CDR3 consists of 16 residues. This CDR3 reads CASSLKAGGSCNEQFF. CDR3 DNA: TGCGCCAGCAGCTTGAAGGCGGGGGGGTCCTGCAATGAGCAGTTCTTC.

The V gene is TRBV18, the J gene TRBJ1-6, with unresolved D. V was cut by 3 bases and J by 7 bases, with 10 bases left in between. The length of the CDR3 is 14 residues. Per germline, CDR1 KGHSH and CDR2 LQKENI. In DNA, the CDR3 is TGTGCCAGCTCACCGGCGACTCTGAATTCACCCCTCCACTTT. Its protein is CASSPATLNSPLHF.

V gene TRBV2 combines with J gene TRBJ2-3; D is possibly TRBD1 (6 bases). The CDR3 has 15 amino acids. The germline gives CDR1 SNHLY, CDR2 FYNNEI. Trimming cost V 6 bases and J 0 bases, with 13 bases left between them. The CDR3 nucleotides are TGTGCCAGCAGACTACAGGGTCCTAGCACAGATACGCAGTATTTT. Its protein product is CASRLQGPSTDTQYF.

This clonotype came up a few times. Here the CDR3 reads CATSGERGGNEQFF. The CDR3 DNA reads TGTGCCACCTCTGGGGAGCGGGGGGGTAATGAGCAGTTCTTC. J is TRBJ2-1 and V is TRBV10-3; TRBD2 agrees at 10 bases. The CDR3 extends over 14 amino acids. CDR1 and CDR2 (germline): ENHRY, SYGVKD. With V trimmed by 10 bases and J by 7 bases, 10 bases remained unmatched.

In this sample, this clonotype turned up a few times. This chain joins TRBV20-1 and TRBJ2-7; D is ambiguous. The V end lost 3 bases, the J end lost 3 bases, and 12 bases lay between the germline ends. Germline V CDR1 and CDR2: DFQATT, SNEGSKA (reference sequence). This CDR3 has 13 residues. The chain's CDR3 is CSARRQENYEQYF. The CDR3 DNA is TGCAGTGCTAGGAGGCAGGAGAACTACGAGCAGTACTTC.

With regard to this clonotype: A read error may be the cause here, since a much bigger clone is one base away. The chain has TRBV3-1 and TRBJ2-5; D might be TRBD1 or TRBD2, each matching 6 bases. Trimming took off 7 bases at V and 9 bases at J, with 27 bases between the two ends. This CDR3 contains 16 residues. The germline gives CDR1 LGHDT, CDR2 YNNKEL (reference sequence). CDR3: CASKSLEGHPGEAQYF. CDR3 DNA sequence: TGTGCCAGCAAAAGTCTCGAGGGACACCCTGGGGAGGCCCAGTACTTC.

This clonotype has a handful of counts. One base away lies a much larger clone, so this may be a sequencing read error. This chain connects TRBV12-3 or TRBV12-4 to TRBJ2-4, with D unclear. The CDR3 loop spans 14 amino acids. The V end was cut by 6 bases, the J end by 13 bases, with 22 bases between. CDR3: CASSSGRPDNEQYF. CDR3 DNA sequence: TGTGCCAGCAGCTCTGGTAGGCCAGACAATGAGCAGTACTTC.

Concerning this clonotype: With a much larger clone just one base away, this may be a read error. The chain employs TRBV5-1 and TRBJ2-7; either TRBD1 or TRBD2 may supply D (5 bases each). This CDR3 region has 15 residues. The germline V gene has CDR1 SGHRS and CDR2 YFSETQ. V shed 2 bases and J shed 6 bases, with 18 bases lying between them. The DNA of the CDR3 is TGCGCCAGCAGCTTCAACCGGGACGAGGACTCCGAGCAGTACTTC. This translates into CASSFNRDEDSEQYF.

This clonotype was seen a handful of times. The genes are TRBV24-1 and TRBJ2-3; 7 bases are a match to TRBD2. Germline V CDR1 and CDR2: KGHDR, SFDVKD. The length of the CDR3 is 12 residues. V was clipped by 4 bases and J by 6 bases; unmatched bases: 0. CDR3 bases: TGTGCCACCAGTGACGGGAGGGATACGCAGTATTTT. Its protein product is CATSDGRDTQYF.

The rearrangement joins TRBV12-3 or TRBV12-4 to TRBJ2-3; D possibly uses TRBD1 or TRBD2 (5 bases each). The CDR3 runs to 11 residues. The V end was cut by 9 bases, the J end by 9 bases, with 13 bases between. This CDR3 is CARVRGDTQYF. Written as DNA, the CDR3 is TGTGCCAGAGTGAGAGGGGACACGCAGTATTTT.

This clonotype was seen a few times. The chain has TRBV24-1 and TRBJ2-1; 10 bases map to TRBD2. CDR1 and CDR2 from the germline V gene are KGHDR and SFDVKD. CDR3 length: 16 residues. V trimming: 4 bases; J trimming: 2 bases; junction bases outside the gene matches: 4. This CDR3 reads CATSDKSGGAYNEQFF. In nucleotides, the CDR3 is TGTGCCACCAGTGACAAAAGCGGGGGGGCCTACAATGAGCAGTTCTTC.

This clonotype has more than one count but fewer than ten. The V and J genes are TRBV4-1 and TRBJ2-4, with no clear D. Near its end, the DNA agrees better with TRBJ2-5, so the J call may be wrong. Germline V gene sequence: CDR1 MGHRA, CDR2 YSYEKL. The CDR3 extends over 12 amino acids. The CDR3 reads CASSQDFETQYF. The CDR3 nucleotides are TGCGCCAGCAGCCAAGATTTCGAGACCCAGTACTTC.

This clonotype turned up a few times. CDR3 DNA: TGCGCCAGCAATTCAGCCCCGGGGGGCGCGAACAATGGGGCCAACGTCCTGACTTTC. It yields the protein CASNSAPGGANNGANVLTF. The chain has TRBV5-1 and TRBJ2-6; possibly TRBD2 for D (7 bases). V lost 6 bases, J lost 3 bases, and 25 bases lay in between. Germline-derived CDR1 and CDR2 are SGHRS and YFSETQ. The CDR3 is 19 amino acids.

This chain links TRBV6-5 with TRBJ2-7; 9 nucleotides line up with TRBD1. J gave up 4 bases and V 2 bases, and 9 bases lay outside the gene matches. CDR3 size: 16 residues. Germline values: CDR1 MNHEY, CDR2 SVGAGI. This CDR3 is CASSYGSGQGGYEQYF. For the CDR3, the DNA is TGTGCCAGCAGTTACGGGTCGGGACAGGGAGGGTACGAGCAGTACTTC.

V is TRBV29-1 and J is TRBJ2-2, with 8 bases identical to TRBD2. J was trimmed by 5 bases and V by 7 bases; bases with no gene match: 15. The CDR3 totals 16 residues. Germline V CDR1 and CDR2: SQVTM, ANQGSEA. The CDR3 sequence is CSAVLAESGGTGELFF. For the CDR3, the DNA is TGCAGCGCCGTACTAGCGGAGTCCGGCGGGACCGGGGAGCTGTTTTTT.

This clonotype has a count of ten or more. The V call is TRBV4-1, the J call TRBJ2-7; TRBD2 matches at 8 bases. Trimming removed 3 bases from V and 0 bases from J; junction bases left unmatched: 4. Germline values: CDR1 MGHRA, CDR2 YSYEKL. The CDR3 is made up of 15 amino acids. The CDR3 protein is CASSQTSGGSYEQYF. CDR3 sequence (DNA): TGCGCCAGCAGCCAGACGAGCGGGGGCTCCTACGAGCAGTACTTC.

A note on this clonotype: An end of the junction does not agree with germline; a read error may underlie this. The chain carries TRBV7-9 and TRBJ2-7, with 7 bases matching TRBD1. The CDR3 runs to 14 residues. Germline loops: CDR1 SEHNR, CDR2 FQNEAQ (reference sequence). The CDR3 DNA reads TGTGCCGGCAGCTGGACAGGACAAGGGTACGAGCAGTACTTC. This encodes CAGSWTGQGYEQYF.

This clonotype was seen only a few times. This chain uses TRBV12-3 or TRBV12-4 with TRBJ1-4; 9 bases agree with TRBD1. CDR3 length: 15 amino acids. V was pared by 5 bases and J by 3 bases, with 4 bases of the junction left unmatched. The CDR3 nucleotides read TGTGCCAGCAGTCCCGGGGACAGGGCTAATGAAAAACTGTTTTTT. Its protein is CASSPGDRANEKLFF.

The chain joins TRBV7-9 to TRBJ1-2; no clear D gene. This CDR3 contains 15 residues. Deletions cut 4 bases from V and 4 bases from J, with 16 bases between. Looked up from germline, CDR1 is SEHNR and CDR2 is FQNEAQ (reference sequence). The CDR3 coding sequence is TGTGCCAGCAGCTCAATCGCCCAGAGTCGCTATGGCTACACCTTC. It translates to CASSSIAQSRYGYTF.

The CDR3 here is CASSSPRAGGPYEQYF. As DNA, the CDR3 is TGTGCCAGCAGCTCCCCCCGAGCGGGAGGACCCTACGAGCAGTACTTC. The rearrangement uses TRBV7-2 and TRBJ2-7; 9 bases match TRBD2. Germline CDR1 and CDR2: SGHTA and FQGNSA. This CDR3 region has 16 residues. V gave up 4 bases and J gave up 2 bases; unmatched junction bases: 9. Variable domain in full (rest from reference TRBV7-2 and TRBJ2-7): GAGVSQSPSNKVTEKGKDVELRCDPISGHTALYWYRQSLGQGLEFLIYFQGNSAPDKSGLPSDRFSAERTGGSVSTLTIQRTQQEDSAVYLCASSSPRAGGPYEQYFGPGTRLTVT.

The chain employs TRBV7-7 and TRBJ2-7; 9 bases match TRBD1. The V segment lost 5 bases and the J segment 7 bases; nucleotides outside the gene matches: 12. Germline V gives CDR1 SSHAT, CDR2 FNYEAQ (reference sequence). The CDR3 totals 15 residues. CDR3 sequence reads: CASSRTGGGHNEQYF. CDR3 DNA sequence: TGTGCCAGCAGCCGAACAGGGGGCGGGCACAATGAGCAGTACTTC.

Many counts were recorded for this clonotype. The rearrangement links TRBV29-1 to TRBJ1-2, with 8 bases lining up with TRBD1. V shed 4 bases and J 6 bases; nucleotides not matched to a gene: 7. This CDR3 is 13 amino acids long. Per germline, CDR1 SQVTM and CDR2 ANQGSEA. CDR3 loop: CSVAQGAQDGYTF. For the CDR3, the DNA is TGCAGCGTTGCTCAGGGGGCGCAGGATGGCTACACCTTC.

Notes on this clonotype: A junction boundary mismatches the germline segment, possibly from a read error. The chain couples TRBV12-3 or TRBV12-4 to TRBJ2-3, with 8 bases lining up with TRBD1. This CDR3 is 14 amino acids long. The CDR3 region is CAGSRTGLTDTQYF. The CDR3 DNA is TGTGCCGGCAGTAGGACAGGGTTGACAGATACGCAGTATTTT.

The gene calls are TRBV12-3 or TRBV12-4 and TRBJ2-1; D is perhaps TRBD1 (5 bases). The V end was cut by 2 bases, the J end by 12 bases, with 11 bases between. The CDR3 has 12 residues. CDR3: CASSLSGRAQFF. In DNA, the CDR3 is TGTGCCAGCAGTTTAAGTGGCAGGGCGCAGTTCTTC.

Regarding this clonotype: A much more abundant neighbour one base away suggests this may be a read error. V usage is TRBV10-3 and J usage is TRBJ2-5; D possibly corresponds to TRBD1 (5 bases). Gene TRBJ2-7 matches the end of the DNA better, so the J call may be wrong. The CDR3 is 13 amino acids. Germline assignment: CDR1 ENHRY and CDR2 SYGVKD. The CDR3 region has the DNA TGTGCCATCAGTGCCCTAGTGGACACCGAGCAGTACTTC. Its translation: CAISALVDTEQYF.

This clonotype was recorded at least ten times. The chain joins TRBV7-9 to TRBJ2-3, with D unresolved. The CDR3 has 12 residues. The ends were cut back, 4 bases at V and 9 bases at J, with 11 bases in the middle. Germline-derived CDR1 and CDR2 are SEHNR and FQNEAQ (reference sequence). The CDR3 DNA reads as TGTGCCAGCAGCTCCGCCCCTTTGACGCAGTATTTT. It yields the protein CASSSAPLTQYF.

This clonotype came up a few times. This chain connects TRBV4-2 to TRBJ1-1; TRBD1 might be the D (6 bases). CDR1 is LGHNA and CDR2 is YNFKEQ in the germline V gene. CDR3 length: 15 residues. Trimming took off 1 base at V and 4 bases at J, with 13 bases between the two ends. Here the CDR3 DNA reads TGTGCCAGCAGCCAAGGCCAGGGGAGGGCCACTGAAGCTTTCTTT. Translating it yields CASSQGQGRATEAFF.

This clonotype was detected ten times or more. The CDR3 region has the DNA TGTGCCAGCAGCTTAGCGCTTATGGATGGAGCGGAGACCCAGTACTTC. Protein: CASSLALMDGAETQYF. J is TRBJ2-5 and V is TRBV7-9; D unresolved. In germline, CDR1 is SEHNR, CDR2 FQNEAQ (reference sequence). This CDR3 is built from 16 residues. V lost 0 bases, J lost 5 bases, and 16 bases lay in between.